This TCR beta chain was sequenced for a study of cytotoxic CD8 clonotypes in ibrutinib-treated CLL. TCRdb's copy holds only in-frame clones and misses some; the assay was immunoSEQ multiplex PCR. The table includes approximately 32,000 clones, 60% to 80% detected once. Germline values: CDR1 LNHDA, CDR2 SQIVND (reference sequence). Trimming removed 2 bases from V and 4 bases from J; junction bases left unmatched: 3. This CDR3 is built from 14 residues. The TCR originated in a human donor with chronic lymphocytic leukemia. The material sequenced was PBMCs, taken before ibrutinib treatment. V is TRBV19 and J is TRBJ2-5, with 8 bases that match TRBD2. The CDR3 sequence is CASSISGSPETQYF. As DNA, the CDR3 is TGTGCCAGTAGTATAAGCGGGAGCCCAGAGACCCAGTACTTC.